This T cell receptor beta chain appears in the sequencing data of a study of blood T cells in healthy people across ages. Russia was home to the donors, healthy Caucasian individuals aged roughly 6 to 90. Peripheral blood from each donor was collected in a volume of 9.5 to 10 milliliters. Using a J-beta primer mix together with a sample-barcoded 5' primer, a second PCR was run for roughly 6 to 12 cycles. TCRdb reprocessed the 5' RACE reads via MiXCR and lists one record per CDR3 protein. The sample carries over 1,500,000 distinct CDR3 sequences, more than 35% recorded once. As regards this clonotype: Its antigen is as yet unknown.

Study-wide results and limits: Naive and antigen-experienced cells were not separated, limiting conclusive comparison. Aged donors had fewer naive CD4+ cells and lower diversity than long-lived donors.

V dropped 2 bases and J dropped 1; count of bases not matched to a gene: 7. This CDR3 comprises 19 residues. Germline V gives CDR1 MNHEY, CDR2 SVGAGI. Material for sequencing was blood. V and J are TRBV6-5 and TRBJ2-6; 11 positions match TRBD1. This clonotype was sampled from a human donor in good health. DNA for the CDR3: TGTGCCAGCAGTTACATCTGGGACAGGGGGACGTCTGGGGCCAACGTCCTGACTTTC. It specifies CASSYIWDRGTSGANVLTF.